This passage covers 27 T cell receptor beta chains from one sample sequenced in a study of cytomegalovirus exposure and HLA in healthy donors. PCR was performed using 60 Vbeta and 13 Jbeta primers. Using immunoSEQ multiplex PCR, the repertoire was profiled, and TCRdb retains in-frame clones only, with some absent. The sample carries 90,000 to 140,000 clones, around 75% recorded once. The sample was PBMCs. The origin of the receptors is a man aged 35-49 years in good health and CMV-seronegative.

The rearrangement uses TRBV6-1 and TRBJ1-2; D not certain. The CDR3 has 10 residues. In germline, CDR1 is MNHNS, CDR2 SASEGT. The V gene lost 5 bases and the J gene lost 8 bases, with 6 bases spanning the gap. Here the CDR3 reads CASSSRGYTF. The CDR3 DNA is TGTGCCAGCAGTTCGCGCGGCTACACCTTC.

The gene calls are TRBV4-3 and TRBJ1-3; 7 nucleotides match TRBD1. Germline V gene data show CDR1 as LGHNA and CDR2 as YSLEER. The CDR3 extends over 18 amino acids. The V gene end was trimmed by 0 bases and the J gene end by 0 bases; junction bases not matched to a gene: 8. The CDR3 loop is CASSQDVGQRISGNTIYF. CDR3 DNA sequence: TGCGCCAGCAGCCAAGACGTGGGACAGCGGATCTCTGGAAACACCATATATTTT.

In its sample, this clone was seen a few times. The same CDR3 also results from other DNA sequences found in this sample. This chain joins TRBV4-1 and TRBJ2-1; 14 bases agree with TRBD2. CDR3 size: 15 residues. Losses at the gene ends were 3 bases for V and 7 bases for J; bases not matched to a gene: 2. Germline CDR1 and CDR2: MGHRA and YSYEKL. CDR3 in DNA: TGCGCCAGCAGCCAGGGACTAGCGGGAGCGAATGAGCAGTTCTTC. Protein product: CASSQGLAGANEQFF.

This clone was counted between two and nine times. The chain is built from TRBV6-5 and TRBJ2-6; no reliable D call. This CDR3 region has 16 residues. The germline gives CDR1 MNHEY, CDR2 SVGAGI. Trimming stripped 2 bases from V and 0 bases from J, with 8 bases between. In DNA, the CDR3 is TGTGCCAGCAGTTACGCCAGATTCTCTGGGGCCAACGTCCTGACTTTC. It yields the protein CASSYARFSGANVLTF.

V is TRBV29-1 and J is TRBJ2-1; 10 bases agree with TRBD2. The V segment lost 5 bases and the J segment 3 bases; nucleotides outside the gene matches: 7. Germline loops: CDR1 SQVTM, CDR2 ANQGSEA. CDR3 length equals 15 residues. The CDR3 nucleotides read TGCAGCGTTACCGGGACTAGCGTCGACTACAATGAGCAGTTCTTC. Its translation is CSVTGTSVDYNEQFF.

This chain uses TRBV28 with TRBJ1-3; D gene unclear. Germline assignment: CDR1 MDHEN and CDR2 SYDVKM. The CDR3 runs to 12 residues. Trimming pared 9 bases from V and 8 bases from J, leaving 14 bases between. CDR3 sequence (DNA): TGTGCCAGTACCAGCGGGGTTTACACCATATATTTT. This codes for CASTSGVYTIYF.

There are a few counts of this clone. The V call is TRBV7-2, the J call TRBJ2-1, with D possibly TRBD2 on 6 matching bases. The CDR3 has 18 residues. With 3 bases removed from V and 5 bases from J, the gap between germline ends came to 23 bases. In germline, CDR1 is SGHTA, CDR2 FQGNSA. CDR3 sequence reads: CASSFRDSSLKSDNEQFF. In DNA, the CDR3 is TGTGCCAGCAGCTTCCGGGACTCCTCCCTTAAATCCGACAATGAGCAGTTCTTC. The full variable domain, completed using reference TRBV7-2 and TRBJ2-1, is GAGVSQSPSNKVTEKGKDVELRCDPISGHTALYWYRQSLGQGLEFLIYFQGNSAPDKSGLPSDRFSAERTGGSVSTLTIQRTQQEDSAVYLCASSFRDSSLKSDNEQFFGPGTRLTVL.

The chain combines TRBV10-3 with TRBJ1-1; D may be TRBD1 (6 bases). The germline V gene has CDR1 ENHRY and CDR2 SYGVKD. V was shortened by 4 bases and J by 7 bases, with 13 bases between the two germline ends. The CDR3 runs to 13 residues. The CDR3 nucleotides read TGTGCCATCAGTGGCGAGGGGGTCGGTGAAGCTTTCTTT. As protein: CAISGEGVGEAFF.

The V and J genes are TRBV4-1 and TRBJ2-2; D might be TRBD2 (7 bases). The CDR3 runs 18 residues. From germline, CDR1 is MGHRA and CDR2 YSYEKL. Trimming left V 0 bases short and J 4 bases short, with 18 bases between. As DNA, the CDR3 is TGCGCCAGCAGCCAAGAAGGGGCGGGGGCTTCTAGCACCGGGGAGCTGTTTTTT. This encodes CASSQEGAGASSTGELFF.

By its share, this clone is medium-sized (0.01 to 0.1%). The chain recombines TRBV4-3 with TRBJ2-3; 7 bases match TRBD2. Germline V gene sequence: CDR1 LGHNA, CDR2 YSLEER. J gave up 4 bases and V 0 bases, and 4 bases lay outside the gene matches. The CDR3 has 15 amino acids. Here the CDR3 reads CASSQEGREADTQYF. DNA of the CDR3: TGCGCCAGCAGCCAAGAGGGGAGGGAGGCAGATACGCAGTATTTT.

The CDR3 protein is CASSPLAGNEQFF. The CDR3 DNA sequence: TGTGCCAGCAGCCCGCTAGCGGGCAATGAGCAGTTCTTC. The V call is TRBV16, the J call TRBJ2-1, with 8 bases fitting TRBD2. Trimming took 4 bases from V and 6 from J; bases not matched to a gene: 2. Germline V gives CDR1 KGHSY, CDR2 FQNENV. This CDR3 is 13 amino acids long.

The gene calls are TRBV7-8 and TRBJ1-2; D is uncertain. The germline gives CDR1 SGHVS, CDR2 FQNEAQ. The V and J ends lost 2 bases and 6 bases respectively, with 10 bases between them. This CDR3 is 13 amino acids long. The CDR3 nucleotides read TGTGCCAGCAGCTTATTATGGAGAGATGGCTACACCTTC. This sequence encodes CASSLLWRDGYTF.

This chain links TRBV5-1 with TRBJ2-1; 8 bases are shared with TRBD2. The V gene end was trimmed by 0 bases and the J gene end by 3 bases; junction bases not matched to a gene: 5. This CDR3 is built from 16 residues. Germline CDR1 reads SGHRS; CDR2 reads YFSETQ. The CDR3 sequence is CASSLAGGAGYNEQFF. In nucleotides, the CDR3 is TGCGCCAGCAGCTTGGCCGGGGGGGCCGGCTACAATGAGCAGTTCTTC.

This chain connects TRBV6-1 to TRBJ1-1; 12 bases are a match to TRBD1. Looked up from germline, CDR1 is MNHNS and CDR2 is SASEGT. Trimming cost V 6 bases and J 6 bases; bases outside gene matches: 5. The CDR3 covers 14 residues. The CDR3 DNA reads TGTGCCAGCAGGTGGGACAGGGGGCTCGCTGAAGCTTTCTTT. Its protein product is CASRWDRGLAEAFF.

The genes are TRBV5-1 and TRBJ2-5, with D perhaps TRBD1 (7 bases). Trimming removed 0 bases from V and 2 bases from J, with 11 bases in between. The CDR3 is 15 residues long. Germline V gives CDR1 SGHRS, CDR2 YFSETQ. The CDR3 coding sequence is TGCGCCAGCAGCTTGGAGGCAGGGGGGCAAGAGACCCAGTACTTC. Protein: CASSLEAGGQETQYF.

The J gene is TRBJ2-7, the V gene TRBV5-1, with 7 nucleotides matching TRBD2. The CDR3 loop spans 14 amino acids. Germline trimming cut 4 bases from V and 5 bases from J; bases unmatched to any gene: 9. From germline, CDR1 is SGHRS and CDR2 YFSETQ. CDR3 in amino acids: CASSRGPGGNEQYF. CDR3 bases: TGCGCCAGCAGCCGAGGGCCCGGGGGGAACGAGCAGTACTTC.

This chain joins TRBV4-3 and TRBJ2-3; 7 bases agree with TRBD1. CDR1 is LGHNA and CDR2 is YSLEER in the germline V gene. J lost 4 bases, V lost 0 bases, and 4 bases had no gene match. The CDR3 is 15 residues long. The DNA for the CDR3 is TGCGCCAGCAGCCAAGATCGGCAGGGGGCAGATACGCAGTATTTT. This encodes CASSQDRQGADTQYF.

The V and J genes are TRBV2 and TRBJ2-1, with 9 positions matching TRBD2. Trimming at V came to 7 bases and at J to 3 bases, leaving 4 bases not matched to a gene. CDR1 and CDR2 (germline): SNHLY, FYNNEI. The CDR3 loop spans 14 amino acids. The CDR3 loop is CASKRLADYNEQFF. In DNA, the CDR3 is TGTGCCAGCAAGAGACTAGCGGACTACAATGAGCAGTTCTTC.

The gene calls are TRBV27 and TRBJ2-2, with 7 bases identical to TRBD2. The CDR3 extends over 14 amino acids. CDR1 is MNHEY, CDR2 SMNVEV, per germline (reference sequence). After removal of 4 bases from V and 6 bases from J, the junction contained 5 bases not matched to a gene. CDR3 bases: TGTGCCAGCAGTTCCGGTGGACTAGCCGGGGAGCTGTTTTTT. Amino acid sequence: CASSSGGLAGELFF.

This clone showed up just once. The chain carries TRBV4-1 and TRBJ2-3, with 10 bases fitting TRBD2. V shed 1 base and J 1 base; nucleotides not matched to a gene: 5. Germline V lookup: CDR1 MGHRA, CDR2 YSYEKL. CDR3 length: 17 amino acids. The CDR3 region is CASSQAIAGGRTDTQYF. CDR3 in DNA: TGCGCCAGCAGCCAAGCTATAGCGGGGGGACGCACAGATACGCAGTATTTT.

The genes are TRBV2 and TRBJ2-7, with 16 bases matching TRBD2. V was clipped by 6 bases and J by 1 base; unmatched bases: 6. The germline CDR1 and CDR2 sequences are SNHLY and FYNNEI. This CDR3 contains 17 residues. CDR3 nucleotides: TGTGCCAGCAGGGGACTAGCGGGAGGGAGTAGGTCCTACGAGCAGTACTTC. This gives the protein CASRGLAGGSRSYEQYF. Using reference TRBV2 and TRBJ2-7 for the parts outside the CDR3, the full variable domain is EPEVTQTPSHQVTQMGQEVILRCVPISNHLYFYWYRQILGQKVEFLVSFYNNEISEKSEIFDDQFSVERPDGSNFTLKIRSTKLEDSAMYFCASRGLAGGSRSYEQYFGPGTRLTVT.

This clone was detected once. The chain joins TRBV7-6 to TRBJ1-5; perhaps TRBD1 as D (6 bases). The CDR3 extends over 19 amino acids. Per germline, CDR1 SGHVS and CDR2 FNYEAQ. Between the trimmed V and J ends, which lost 5 bases and 2 bases, there was a span of 25 bases. The CDR3 is CASSQTPGQGPPGNQPQHF. In DNA form, the CDR3 reads TGTGCCAGCAGCCAAACCCCGGGACAAGGCCCTCCGGGCAATCAGCCCCAGCATTTT.

This clone was detected only once. This chain connects TRBV5-1 to TRBJ2-3, with 11 bases aligning to TRBD2. The CDR3 is made up of 17 amino acids. V was pared by 5 bases and J by 2 bases, with 10 bases of the junction left unmatched. CDR1 is SGHRS, CDR2 YFSETQ, per germline. This CDR3 is CASSRVAGGKATDTQYF. In DNA form, the CDR3 reads TGCGCCAGCAGTAGAGTAGCGGGGGGGAAGGCCACAGATACGCAGTATTTT. Based on the CDR3 plus reference TRBV5-1 and TRBJ2-3, the full variable domain is KAGVTQTPRYLIKTRGQQVTLSCSPISGHRSVSWYQQTPGQGLQFLFEYFSETQRNKGNFPGRFSGRQFSNSRSEMNVSTLELGDSALYLCASSRVAGGKATDTQYFGPGTRLTVL.

This sequence joins TRBV27 and TRBJ2-2; D is unclear. The V and J ends lost 5 bases and 5 bases respectively, with 12 bases between them. The CDR3 covers 14 residues. In germline, CDR1 is MNHEY, CDR2 SMNVEV (reference sequence). In DNA, the CDR3 is TGTGCCAGCAGTACCTTACAGAGTACCGGGGAGCTGTTTTTT. The encoded protein is CASSTLQSTGELFF.

The J gene is TRBJ2-3, the V gene TRBV6-5, with TRBD2 identical over 10 bases. This CDR3 region has 15 residues. Trimming took 6 bases from V and 0 from J; bases not matched to a gene: 3. Germline CDR1 is MNHEY and CDR2 is SVGAGI. The CDR3 loop reads CASRSAGGSTDTQYF. CDR3 DNA sequence: TGTGCCAGCAGATCAGCGGGAGGGAGCACAGATACGCAGTATTTT.

CDR3 protein: CASSEPTAVDTEAFF. CDR3 coding DNA: TGTGCCAGCAGTGAACCTACAGCCGTGGACACTGAAGCTTTCTTT. The J gene is TRBJ1-1, the V gene TRBV6-1, with D unresolved. Germline lookup yields CDR1 MNHNS and CDR2 SASEGT. The CDR3 has 15 amino acids. V lost 2 bases and J 3 bases, leaving 13 bases between the germline ends.

The chain links TRBV10-3 to TRBJ1-2; the match to TRBD1 covers 9 bases. Germline V gives CDR1 ENHRY, CDR2 SYGVKD. With 2 bases clipped from V and 2 bases from J, the junction kept 3 bases outside the gene matches. This CDR3 contains 15 residues. The CDR3 region is CAISETTGGNYGYTF. CDR3 in DNA: TGTGCCATCAGTGAGACTACAGGGGGCAACTATGGCTACACCTTC.